The clone carrying this T cell receptor (beta chain) has at least ten counts. These data belong to a study of T cell repertoires in cytomegalovirus infection. The germline gives CDR1 LGHNA, CDR2 YNFKEQ. The CDR3 consists of 16 residues. J gave up 1 base and V 2 bases, and 6 bases lay outside the gene matches. TCRdb re-called the reads through MiXCR, storing one row per CDR3 protein. The table lists around 740,000 distinct CDR3 sequences, 35% of them singletons. The rearrangement joins TRBV4-2 to TRBJ1-1; 8 nucleotides match TRBD1. The source of this sequence is a human donor in good health (CMV status not recorded). Some clones in this sample may be carry-over from other donors' samples. Specimen: PBMCs. The CDR3 sequence is CASSQPPGTGNTEAFF. The CDR3 region has the DNA TGTGCCAGCAGCCAACCCCCCGGGACAGGGAACACTGAAGCTTTCTTT.